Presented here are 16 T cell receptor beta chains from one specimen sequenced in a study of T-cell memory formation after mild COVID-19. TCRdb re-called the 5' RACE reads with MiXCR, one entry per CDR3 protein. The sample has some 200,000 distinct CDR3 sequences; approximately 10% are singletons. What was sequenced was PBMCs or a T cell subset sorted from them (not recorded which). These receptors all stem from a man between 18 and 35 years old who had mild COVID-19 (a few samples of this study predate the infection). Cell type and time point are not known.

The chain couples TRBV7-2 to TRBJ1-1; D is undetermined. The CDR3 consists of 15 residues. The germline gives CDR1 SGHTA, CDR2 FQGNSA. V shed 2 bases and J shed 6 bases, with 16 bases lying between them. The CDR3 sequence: CASSLNVAGVAEAFF. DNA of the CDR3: TGTGCCAGCAGCTTAAACGTGGCCGGGGTAGCTGAAGCTTTCTTT. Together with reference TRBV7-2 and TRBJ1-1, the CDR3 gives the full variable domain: GAGVSQSPSNKVTEKGKDVELRCDPISGHTALYWYRQSLGQGLEFLIYFQGNSAPDKSGLPSDRFSAERTGGSVSTLTIQRTQQEDSAVYLCASSLNVAGVAEAFFGQGTRLTVV.

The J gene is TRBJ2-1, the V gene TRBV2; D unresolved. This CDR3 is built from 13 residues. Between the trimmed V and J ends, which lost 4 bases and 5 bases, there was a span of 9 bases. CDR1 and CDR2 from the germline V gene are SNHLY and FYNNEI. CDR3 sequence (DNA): TGTGCCAGCAGTGCGCAGGCCGACAATGAGCAGTTCTTC. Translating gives CASSAQADNEQFF.

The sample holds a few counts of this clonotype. The CDR3 DNA reads TGTGCCAGCAGCTTGGCGGAAATGAACACTGAAGCTTTCTTT. Its translation is CASSLAEMNTEAFF. The chain employs TRBV7-8 and TRBJ1-1; no clear D. This CDR3 region has 14 residues. CDR1 SGHVS and CDR2 FQNEAQ come from the germline V gene. V was cut by 3 bases and J by 0 bases, with 8 bases left in between.

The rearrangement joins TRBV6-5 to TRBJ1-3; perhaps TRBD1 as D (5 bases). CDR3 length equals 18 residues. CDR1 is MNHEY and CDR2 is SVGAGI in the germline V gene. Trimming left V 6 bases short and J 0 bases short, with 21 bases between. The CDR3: CASSRSPPGLSSGNTIYF. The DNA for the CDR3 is TGTGCCAGCAGCCGATCTCCTCCGGGACTCAGCTCTGGAAACACCATATATTTT.

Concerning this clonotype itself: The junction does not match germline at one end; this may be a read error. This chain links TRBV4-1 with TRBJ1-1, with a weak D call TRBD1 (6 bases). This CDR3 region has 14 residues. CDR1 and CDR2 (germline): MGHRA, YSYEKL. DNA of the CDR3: TGCGCCAGCCGTCCTACAGGGATGAAGACTGAAGCTTTCTTT. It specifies CASRPTGMKTEAFF.

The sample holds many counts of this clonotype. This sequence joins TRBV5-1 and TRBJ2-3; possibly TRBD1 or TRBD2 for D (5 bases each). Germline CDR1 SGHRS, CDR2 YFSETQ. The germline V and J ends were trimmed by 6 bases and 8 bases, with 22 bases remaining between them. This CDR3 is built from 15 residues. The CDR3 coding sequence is TGCGCCAGCACCGACCCCGGGACGGAGGTTGTTACGCAGTATTTT. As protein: CASTDPGTEVVTQYF. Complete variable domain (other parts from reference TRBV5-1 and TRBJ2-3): KAGVTQTPRYLIKTRGQQVTLSCSPISGHRSVSWYQQTPGQGLQFLFEYFSETQRNKGNFPGRFSGRQFSNSRSEMNVSTLELGDSALYLCASTDPGTEVVTQYFGPGTRLTVL.

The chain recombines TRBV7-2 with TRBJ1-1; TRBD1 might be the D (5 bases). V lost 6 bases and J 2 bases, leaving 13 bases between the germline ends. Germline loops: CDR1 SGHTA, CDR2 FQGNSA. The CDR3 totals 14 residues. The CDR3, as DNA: TGTGCCAGCAGTTGGGCGGGGACCAACACTGAAGCTTTCTTT. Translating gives CASSWAGTNTEAFF.

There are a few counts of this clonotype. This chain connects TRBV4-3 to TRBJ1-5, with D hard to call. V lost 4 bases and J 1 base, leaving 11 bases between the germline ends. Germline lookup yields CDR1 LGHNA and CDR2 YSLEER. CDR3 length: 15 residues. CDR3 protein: CASSPNIGSNQPQHF. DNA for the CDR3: TGCGCCAGCAGCCCTAACATCGGCAGCAATCAGCCCCAGCATTTT.

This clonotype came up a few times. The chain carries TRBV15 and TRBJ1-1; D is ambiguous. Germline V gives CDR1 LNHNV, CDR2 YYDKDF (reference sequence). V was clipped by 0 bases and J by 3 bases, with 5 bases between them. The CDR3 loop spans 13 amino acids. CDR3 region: CATSRERDTEAFF. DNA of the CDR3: TGTGCCACCAGCAGAGAAAGGGACACTGAAGCTTTCTTT.

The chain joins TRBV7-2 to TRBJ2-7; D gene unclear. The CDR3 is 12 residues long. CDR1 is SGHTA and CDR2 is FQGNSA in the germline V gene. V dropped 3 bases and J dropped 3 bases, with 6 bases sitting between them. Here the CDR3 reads CASSFDGYEQYV. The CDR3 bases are TGTGCCAGCAGCTTTGATGGCTACGAGCAGTACGTC.

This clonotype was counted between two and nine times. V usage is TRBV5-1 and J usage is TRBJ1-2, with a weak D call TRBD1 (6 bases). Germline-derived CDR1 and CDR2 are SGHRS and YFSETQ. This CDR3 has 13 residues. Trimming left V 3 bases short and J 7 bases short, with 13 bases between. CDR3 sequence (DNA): TGCGCCAGCAGCTCCCCCGGGGGCTCTGGCTACACCTTC. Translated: CASSSPGGSGYTF.

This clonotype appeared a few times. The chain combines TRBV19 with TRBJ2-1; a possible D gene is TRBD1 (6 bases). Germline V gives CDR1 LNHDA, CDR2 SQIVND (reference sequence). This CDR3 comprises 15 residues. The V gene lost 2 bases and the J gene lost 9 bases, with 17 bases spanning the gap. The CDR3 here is CASSISSVGAPEQFF. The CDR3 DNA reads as TGTGCCAGTAGTATATCATCAGTGGGGGCCCCTGAGCAGTTCTTC.

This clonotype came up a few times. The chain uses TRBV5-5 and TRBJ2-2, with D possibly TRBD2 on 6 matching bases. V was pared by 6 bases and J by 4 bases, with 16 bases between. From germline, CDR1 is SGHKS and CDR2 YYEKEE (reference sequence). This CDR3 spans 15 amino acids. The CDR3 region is CASTERGGITGELFF. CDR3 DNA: TGTGCCAGCACCGAGAGGGGCGGGATCACCGGGGAGCTGTTTTTT.

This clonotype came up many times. CDR3 nucleotides: TGTGCCACCGCGGGGAGAAACACAGATACGCAGTATTTT. Its translation: CATAGRNTDTQYF. The gene calls are TRBV27 and TRBJ2-3; perhaps TRBD2 as D (6 bases). The CDR3 length is 13 residues. With 10 bases removed from V and 2 bases from J, the gap between germline ends came to 13 bases. Germline V lookup: CDR1 MNHEY, CDR2 SMNVEV (reference sequence).

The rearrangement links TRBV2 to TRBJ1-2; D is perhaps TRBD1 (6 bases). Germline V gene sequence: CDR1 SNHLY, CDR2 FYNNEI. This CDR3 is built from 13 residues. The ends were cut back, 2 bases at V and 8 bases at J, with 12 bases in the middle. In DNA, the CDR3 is TGTGCCAGCAGTGAAACGGGGGGCGGCGGCTACACCTTC. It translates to CASSETGGGGYTF.

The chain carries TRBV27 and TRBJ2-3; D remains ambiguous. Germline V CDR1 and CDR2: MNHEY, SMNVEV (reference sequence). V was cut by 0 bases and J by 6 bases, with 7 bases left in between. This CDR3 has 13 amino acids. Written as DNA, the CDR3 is TGTGCCAGCAGTTTATCGGGCGAGGATACGCAGTATTTT. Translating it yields CASSLSGEDTQYF.